One sample yielded the 30 T cell receptor beta chains listed below, sequenced in a study of identifying expanded T cells in peripheral blood. Assay used: immunoSEQ multiplex PCR; TCRdb lists only in-frame clones, some missing. The sample yields around 120,000 clones, about 80% seen once. The sample consisted of blood. The receptor source for this set is a person aged 18 to 75 in good health.

The chain couples TRBV18 to TRBJ2-7; D unresolved. Germline CDR1 KGHSH, CDR2 LQKENI. The V gene lost 5 bases and the J gene lost 4 bases, with 6 bases spanning the gap. There are 11 residues in the CDR3. CDR3 residues: CASSSQYEQYF. The CDR3 bases are TGTGCCAGCTCATCCCAATACGAGCAGTACTTC.

This clone was detected a few times. This chain's CDR3 is CASTLEWGSGANVLTF. CDR3 DNA sequence: TGCGCCAGCACCCTGGAGTGGGGCTCTGGGGCCAACGTCCTGACTTTC. This chain links TRBV5-1 with TRBJ2-6; no definite D call. Germline assignment: CDR1 SGHRS and CDR2 YFSETQ. This CDR3 has 16 amino acids. V lost 6 bases and J lost 0, with 13 bases in between. Filled out from reference TRBV5-1 and TRBJ2-6, the complete variable domain reads KAGVTQTPRYLIKTRGQQVTLSCSPISGHRSVSWYQQTPGQGLQFLFEYFSETQRNKGNFPGRFSGRQFSNSRSEMNVSTLELGDSALYLCASTLEWGSGANVLTFGAGSRLTVL.

This chain links TRBV10-1 with TRBJ1-1; D gene uncertain. In germline, CDR1 is WNHNN, CDR2 SYGVQD (reference sequence). This CDR3 has 12 residues. The germline V and J ends were trimmed by 4 bases and 4 bases, with 7 bases remaining between them. The CDR3: CASSAEGTEAFF. The DNA of the CDR3 is TGCGCCAGCAGTGCCGAGGGCACTGAAGCTTTCTTT.

The genes are TRBV5-1 and TRBJ1-6; D might be TRBD1 (5 bases). The CDR3 loop spans 18 amino acids. Germline CDR1 and CDR2: SGHRS and YFSETQ. The V and J ends lost 1 base and 8 bases respectively, with 22 bases between them. CDR3 region: CASSLPSGSGLGDSPLHF. CDR3 DNA: TGCGCCAGCAGCTTGCCGAGCGGGTCAGGGTTGGGAGATTCACCCCTCCACTTT. The variable domain in full, with the rest retrieved from reference TRBV5-1 and TRBJ1-6, is KAGVTQTPRYLIKTRGQQVTLSCSPISGHRSVSWYQQTPGQGLQFLFEYFSETQRNKGNFPGRFSGRQFSNSRSEMNVSTLELGDSALYLCASSLPSGSGLGDSPLHFGNGTRLTVT.

The chain employs TRBV7-6 and TRBJ1-5; no clear D. Trimming took off 5 bases at V and 4 bases at J, with 15 bases between the two ends. Germline V gene sequence: CDR1 SGHVS, CDR2 FNYEAQ. The CDR3 has 15 amino acids. The CDR3 DNA follows: TGTGCCAGCAGCAAAATGTCGGGATTAAATCAGCCCCAGCATTTT. It yields the protein CASSKMSGLNQPQHF.

V usage is TRBV6-1 and J usage is TRBJ1-4, with 8 bases that match TRBD1. Trimming removed 6 bases from V and 8 bases from J; junction bases left unmatched: 8. Germline CDR1 reads MNHNS; CDR2 reads SASEGT. The CDR3 has 14 residues. For the CDR3, the DNA is TGTGCCAGCAGCCTTGGACAGGGACGGGAAAAACTGTTTTTT. It codes for CASSLGQGREKLFF.

The V and J genes are TRBV5-1 and TRBJ2-2; no clear D gene. The CDR3 extends over 15 amino acids. Germline loops: CDR1 SGHRS, CDR2 YFSETQ. Trimming took off 4 bases at V and 7 bases at J, with 17 bases between the two ends. Written as DNA, the CDR3 is TGCGCCAGCAGCCAGTCCTCCCACGGTAACGGGGAGCTGTTTTTT. Amino acid sequence: CASSQSSHGNGELFF.

The V gene is TRBV7-2, the J gene TRBJ1-3, with a possible D match to TRBD1 (5 bases). There are 17 residues in the CDR3. CDR1 SGHTA and CDR2 FQGNSA come from the germline V gene. Trimming shortened V by 1 base and J by 0 bases, and 13 bases separated the two germline ends. CDR3 bases: TGTGCCAGCAGCTTAGGGTCGTCCGGGGGCTCTGGAAACACCATATATTTT. Encoded protein: CASSLGSSGGSGNTIYF.

V and J are TRBV5-1 and TRBJ2-2; D remains unclear. The CDR3 totals 13 residues. The ends were cut back, 0 bases at V and 7 bases at J, with 7 bases in the middle. Germline lookup yields CDR1 SGHRS and CDR2 YFSETQ. In DNA form, the CDR3 reads TGCGCCAGCAGCTTGGACCCCGGCGGGGAGCTGTTTTTT. This sequence encodes CASSLDPGGELFF.

This sequence joins TRBV5-6 and TRBJ1-1; no clear D gene. CDR1 is SGHDT, CDR2 YYEEEE, per germline. V dropped 4 bases and J dropped 1 base, with 20 bases sitting between them. This CDR3 is built from 17 residues. CDR3 sequence reads: CASSRMGYVSSNTEAFF. CDR3 nucleotide sequence: TGTGCCAGCAGCCGGATGGGGTACGTTTCCTCGAACACTGAAGCTTTCTTT.

The chain has TRBV28 and TRBJ1-4, with D unclear. V was cut by 5 bases and J by 5 bases, with 27 bases left in between. Germline-derived CDR1 and CDR2 are MDHEN and SYDVKM. This CDR3 has 19 amino acids. CDR3 sequence (DNA): TGTGCCAGCAGTCCCCCCACGAATTCGGCCGCAGCAGTAAATGAAAAACTGTTTTTT. This codes for CASSPPTNSAAAVNEKLFF.

The rearrangement joins TRBV7-2 to TRBJ1-6; weak D call: TRBD1 (6 bases). V lost 5 bases to trimming and J lost 5 bases, with 19 bases between them. There are 17 residues in the CDR3. Germline CDR1 and CDR2: SGHTA and FQGNSA. CDR3 region: CASSDSTGPLNNSPLHF. CDR3 in DNA: TGTGCCAGCAGCGACAGTACAGGGCCCCTTAATAATTCACCCCTCCACTTT.

The chain uses TRBV7-2 and TRBJ1-2; D is uncertain. The V end was cut by 1 base, the J end by 6 bases, with 12 bases between. From germline, CDR1 is SGHTA and CDR2 FQGNSA. The CDR3 runs 14 residues. The CDR3 DNA reads as TGTGCCAGCAGCTTAGGAGTCGTTCGAGATGGCTACACCTTC. This gives the protein CASSLGVVRDGYTF.

The V call is TRBV4-3, the J call TRBJ1-1, with a weak D call TRBD1 (5 bases). Germline-derived CDR1 and CDR2 are LGHNA and YSLEER. This CDR3 contains 16 residues. V gave up 1 base and J gave up 10 bases, with 22 bases separating them. The CDR3 DNA is TGCGCCAGCAGCCAAGGGTCAGGGAACGGATGGAATGCAGCTTTCTTT. Residues: CASSQGSGNGWNAAFF.

The gene calls are TRBV18 and TRBJ1-1, with 7 bases fitting TRBD1. In germline, CDR1 is KGHSH, CDR2 LQKENI. The CDR3 covers 13 residues. After removal of 6 bases from V and 10 bases from J, the junction contained 11 bases not matched to a gene. CDR3 residues: CASSPTGTKGAFF. The CDR3 DNA is TGTGCCAGCTCGCCGACAGGGACAAAAGGAGCTTTCTTT.

This rearrangement joins TRBV6-1 to TRBJ2-7; weak D call: TRBD2 (7 bases). Trimming took 4 bases from V and 5 from J, leaving 27 bases between them. The CDR3 is 18 residues long. Germline values: CDR1 MNHNS, CDR2 SASEGT. CDR3 sequence: CASSGPGEGVGALHEQYF. The CDR3 DNA follows: TGTGCCAGCAGTGGCCCCGGGGAGGGGGTCGGGGCACTACACGAGCAGTACTTC.

This chain connects TRBV29-1 to TRBJ2-7, with unresolved D. V was trimmed by 4 bases and J by 2 bases, leaving 12 bases between them. The germline V gene encodes CDR1 SQVTM and CDR2 ANQGSEA. The CDR3 spans 13 residues. The CDR3 is CSVVYDTAYEQYF. As DNA, the CDR3 is TGCAGCGTTGTATATGATACAGCCTACGAGCAGTACTTC.

V usage is TRBV6-6 and J usage is TRBJ1-1; D may be TRBD1 (5 bases). This CDR3 is 14 amino acids long. Trimming cost V 6 bases and J 3 bases, with 14 bases left between them. CDR1 and CDR2 (germline): MNHNY, SVGAGI (reference sequence). CDR3 DNA: TGTGCCAGCAGGGATAGAGACAGCTACACTGAAGCTTTCTTT. Residues: CASRDRDSYTEAFF.

V usage is TRBV5-1 and J usage is TRBJ2-5, with D perhaps TRBD1 (6 bases). Germline lookup yields CDR1 SGHRS and CDR2 YFSETQ. The CDR3 is 13 residues long. Trimming pared 3 bases from V and 4 bases from J, leaving 10 bases between. The CDR3 protein is CASSYTGSETQYF. CDR3 DNA: TGCGCCAGCAGCTACACAGGGTCAGAGACCCAGTACTTC.

The J gene is TRBJ1-1, the V gene TRBV28; possibly TRBD1 for D (5 bases). Looked up from germline, CDR1 is MDHEN and CDR2 is SYDVKM. This CDR3 spans 15 amino acids. V dropped 1 base and J dropped 1 base, with 10 bases sitting between them. CDR3 protein: CASSLSPRANTEAFF. CDR3 DNA: TGTGCCAGCAGTTTATCTCCCAGGGCGAACACTGAAGCTTTCTTT.

Only one count was recorded for this clone. The gene calls are TRBV9 and TRBJ2-3, with 12 bases identical to TRBD1. CDR3 size: 17 residues. Germline V CDR1 and CDR2: SGDLS, YYNGEE. V dropped 1 base and J dropped 2; count of bases not matched to a gene: 5. CDR3 loop: CASSVLGTGGVTDTQYF. DNA for the CDR3: TGTGCCAGCAGCGTATTAGGGACAGGGGGCGTCACAGATACGCAGTATTTT.

The V and J genes are TRBV19 and TRBJ1-4, with D unclear. Between the trimmed V and J ends, which lost 3 bases and 8 bases, there was a span of 16 bases. CDR1 is LNHDA and CDR2 is SQIVND in the germline V gene (reference sequence). The CDR3 sequence is 15 residues long. DNA for the CDR3: TGTGCCAGTAGTATCGCTGGGCAGATCAGAGAAAAACTGTTTTTT. Its protein product is CASSIAGQIREKLFF.

This clone was seen a single time. The chain joins TRBV10-3 to TRBJ2-7; D is ambiguous. Trimming removed 0 bases at V and 1 base at J, with 7 bases between. Germline assignment: CDR1 ENHRY and CDR2 SYGVKD. CDR3 length: 14 amino acids. The CDR3 DNA sequence: TGTGCCATCAGTGAGTCGGGTTTTTCCTACGAGCAGTACTTC. Encoded protein: CAISESGFSYEQYF.

CDR3 amino acids: CASSPHVSSQPQHF. DNA for the CDR3: TGTGCCAGCAGTCCTCATGTGTCGAGTCAGCCCCAGCATTTT. The V and J genes are TRBV25-1 and TRBJ1-5; D is uncertain. The V gene lost 5 bases and the J gene lost 6 bases, with 14 bases spanning the gap. The V gene's germline CDR1 is MGHDK and CDR2 SYGVNS. CDR3 length: 14 amino acids.

The chain is built from TRBV10-3 and TRBJ2-3; perhaps D is TRBD1 or TRBD2 (7 bases each). This CDR3 comprises 13 residues. Germline V gene data show CDR1 as ENHRY and CDR2 as SYGVKD. The ends were cut back, 7 bases at V and 6 bases at J, with 14 bases in the middle. The CDR3 region has the DNA TGTGCCATCATGGAGGGAGGGGGCGATACGCAGTATTTT. Encoded protein: CAIMEGGGDTQYF.

The chain uses TRBV19 and TRBJ1-2; D is ambiguous. The CDR3 extends over 15 amino acids. V lost 2 bases and J 5 bases, leaving 15 bases between the germline ends. In germline, CDR1 is LNHDA, CDR2 SQIVND (reference sequence). The CDR3 DNA reads TGTGCCAGTAGTATACAAGAGACCGGAAAATATGGCTACACCTTC. It translates to CASSIQETGKYGYTF.

This clone was observed a few times. The chain recombines TRBV4-1 with TRBJ2-1; D is uncertain. The CDR3 is 13 residues long. Trimming took 1 base from V and 6 from J, leaving 7 bases between them. The germline V gene encodes CDR1 MGHRA and CDR2 YSYEKL. As DNA, the CDR3 is TGCGCCAGCAGCCAAGGAGGATCCAATGAGCAGTTCTTC. Translated: CASSQGGSNEQFF.

This chain uses TRBV11-3 with TRBJ1-2; D gene unclear. Germline V gene sequence: CDR1 SGHNT, CDR2 YENEEA. The ends were cut back, 2 bases at V and 2 bases at J, with 9 bases in the middle. The CDR3 length is 14 residues. DNA of the CDR3: TGTGCCAGCAGCTTATTCGGACCCAACTATGGCTACACCTTC. As protein: CASSLFGPNYGYTF.

This clone was seen only once. This chain joins TRBV2 and TRBJ1-6; no definite D call. Trimming took off 1 base at V and 7 bases at J, with 8 bases between the two ends. The CDR3 consists of 14 residues. CDR1 is SNHLY and CDR2 is FYNNEI in the germline V gene. The CDR3 DNA reads TGTGCCAGCAGTGAAGAGGCCGGCAATTCACCCCTCCACTTT. Encoded protein: CASSEEAGNSPLHF.

This sequence joins TRBV25-1 and TRBJ1-4; 11 bases are a match to TRBD1. With 4 bases clipped from V and 4 bases from J, the junction kept 2 bases outside the gene matches. From germline, CDR1 is MGHDK and CDR2 SYGVNS. This CDR3 comprises 15 residues. The CDR3 sequence: CASSAGQGGNEKLFF. DNA for the CDR3: TGTGCCAGCAGTGCGGGACAGGGGGGTAATGAAAAACTGTTTTTT.